The subject of this entry is one TCR beta chain. Germline CDR1 LGHDT, CDR2 YNNKEL (reference sequence). The CDR3 is made up of 15 amino acids. Trimming left V 1 base short and J 8 bases short, with 12 bases between. The data derive from a study of blood T cell repertoires in COVID-19. Cohort 3 donors counted as recovered after two negative PCRs, clearance, or resolved symptoms. Some clones are missing from TCRdb's copy, which holds only in-frame ones; the method was immunoSEQ multiplex PCR. The data hold some 160,000 clones, with about four fifths observed a single time. The chain uses TRBV3-1 (or the pseudogene TRBV3-2) and TRBJ1-6; D not certain. The receptor was isolated from an older woman who had recovered from COVID-19. The sequenced material came from PBMCs or T cells enriched from blood (not recorded which). CDR3 residues: CASSQVPSPDSPLHF. CDR3 nucleotide sequence: TGTGCCAGCAGCCAAGTTCCGTCCCCGGATTCACCCCTCCACTTT.